These T cell receptor beta chains were read from a single sample in a study of CD8 T cells in Susac syndrome. TCRdb fed the immunoSEQ multiplex PCR reads into MiXCR, producing one record per CDR3 protein. The sample shows 190,000 or so distinct CDR3 sequences, about 96% of them seen only once. The sample consisted of CD4+ T cells from PBMCs. The receptors shown here come from a human donor with multiple sclerosis. Each CDR3 is given with its conserved first and last residue. The order of the fields is D gene, clone size, V gene, J gene, CDR3 protein, CDR3 DNA. A D gene is named only where the DNA matches it firmly. Only part of the rows carry a size: once, few, many, or a class if the clone is expanded.

D: .; size: .; V: TRBV29-1; J: TRBJ1-1; CDR3: CSLSRGGVNTEAFF; DNA: TGCAGCCTATCCCGAGGGGGGGTGAACACTGAAGCTTTCTTT
D: TRBD2; size: .; V: TRBV3-1; J: TRBJ2-7; CDR3: CASSQGTSGKYYEQYF; DNA: TGTGCCAGCAGCCAAGGGACTAGCGGGAAATACTACGAGCAGTACTTC
D: .; size: .; V: TRBV11-2; J: TRBJ2-1; CDR3: CASSSTRAGVNEQFF; DNA: TGTGCCAGCAGCTCCACCAGGGCCGGGGTTAATGAGCAGTTCTTC
D: .; size: .; V: TRBV20-1; J: TRBJ2-7; CDR3: CSVGGAGTSYEQYF; DNA: TGCAGTGTTGGCGGGGCGGGAACCTCCTACGAGCAGTACTTC
D: .; size: .; V: TRBV20-1; J: TRBJ1-3; CDR3: CSATFGDTIYF; DNA: TGCAGTGCCACCTTTGGGGACACCATATATTTT
D: .; size: .; V: TRBV7-9; J: TRBJ2-5; CDR3: CASSPGRGETQYF; DNA: TGTGCCAGCAGCCCCGGACGAGGGGAGACCCAGTACTTC
D: .; size: .; V: TRBV2; J: TRBJ2-3; CDR3: CASSPERDTQYF; DNA: TGTGCCAGCAGTCCGGAGCGAGATACGCAGTATTTT
D: TRBD1; size: .; V: TRBV5-1; J: TRBJ2-7; CDR3: CASSLDWTGIGGEQYF; DNA: TGCGCCAGCAGCTTGGACTGGACAGGGATCGGAGGCGAGCAGTACTTC
D: TRBD2; size: .; V: TRBV7-2; J: TRBJ2-3; CDR3: CASSSRLAGEDTQYF; DNA: TGTGCCAGCAGCTCACGACTAGCGGGGGAAGATACGCAGTATTTT
D: TRBD1; size: .; V: TRBV5-1; J: TRBJ2-7; CDR3: CASSHGQGAYEQYF; DNA: TGCGCCAGCAGCCATGGACAGGGGGCGTACGAGCAGTACTTC
D: .; size: .; V: TRBV11-2; J: TRBJ2-3; CDR3: CASSWAGDRSDTQYF; DNA: TGTGCCAGCAGCTGGGCCGGGGACCGCTCAGATACGCAGTATTTT
D: TRBD2; size: once; V: TRBV9; J: TRBJ2-1; CDR3: CASSPGTSGSSYNEQFF; DNA: TGTGCCAGCAGCCCCGGGACTAGCGGAAGCTCCTACAATGAGCAGTTCTTC
D: TRBD1; size: once; V: TRBV9; J: TRBJ1-2; CDR3: CASSVGDSYGYTF; DNA: TGTGCCAGCAGCGTAGGGGACAGCTATGGCTACACCTTC
D: .; size: .; V: TRBV9; J: TRBJ2-1; CDR3: CASRATGGNEQFF; DNA: TGTGCCAGCAGAGCCACAGGAGGGAATGAGCAGTTCTTC
D: .; size: .; V: TRBV14; J: TRBJ2-7; CDR3: CASSRKGRLEQYF; DNA: TGTGCCAGCAGCCGCAAGGGCAGGCTCGAGCAGTACTTC
D: TRBD1; size: .; V: TRBV20-1; J: TRBJ1-1; CDR3: CSAWDRADTEAFF; DNA: TGCAGTGCCTGGGACAGGGCTGACACTGAAGCTTTCTTT
D: .; size: .; V: TRBV27; J: TRBJ2-1; CDR3: CATRTTVNEQFF; DNA: TGTGCCACCCGAACGACAGTTAATGAGCAGTTCTTC
D: .; size: .; V: TRBV29-1; J: TRBJ1-2; CDR3: CSVVGRGDYGYTF; DNA: TGCAGCGTTGTGGGCAGGGGAGACTATGGCTACACCTTC
D: TRBD1; size: .; V: TRBV25-1; J: TRBJ1-6; CDR3: CASSPQGLTPLHF; DNA: TGTGCCAGCAGTCCACAGGGGTTGACACCCCTCCACTTT
D: TRBD1; size: .; V: TRBV14; J: TRBJ2-1; CDR3: CASSLGTGSWNEQFF; DNA: TGTGCCAGCAGCCTTGGGACAGGCTCTTGGAATGAGCAGTTCTTC
D: .; size: .; V: TRBV14; J: TRBJ2-1; CDR3: CASSQPSPVNEQFF; DNA: TGTGCCAGCAGCCAGCCTAGCCCGGTCAATGAGCAGTTCTTC
D: .; size: .; V: TRBV29-1; J: TRBJ2-7; CDR3: CSVGEGLGEQYF; DNA: TGCAGCGTTGGCGAGGGTTTAGGCGAGCAGTACTTC
D: TRBD2; size: .; V: TRBV4-1; J: TRBJ2-1; CDR3: CASSQDLLAGGNEQFF; DNA: TGCGCCAGCAGCCAAGACCTCCTAGCGGGAGGAAACGAGCAGTTCTTC
D: .; size: .; V: TRBV7-2; J: TRBJ2-3; CDR3: CASSSRAWAPTTDTQYF; DNA: TGTGCCAGCAGCTCGCGTGCCTGGGCGCCGACCACAGATACGCAGTATTTT